This entry lists 11 T cell receptor beta chains sequenced from one sample in a study of blood T cell repertoires in COVID-19. TCRdb's copy holds only in-frame clones and misses some; the assay was immunoSEQ multiplex PCR. Seen here are roughly 170,000 clones, around 82% observed once, and the top ten hold 3.6%. Specimen: PBMCs or T cells enriched from blood (not recorded which). The receptors come from a woman aged 50 to 65 in a cohort exposed to, infected with or recovered from COVID-19 (not recorded which).

This chain connects TRBV10-3 to TRBJ1-6; D is ambiguous. CDR3 length equals 15 residues. V dropped 3 bases and J dropped 0 bases, with 6 bases sitting between them. The germline V gene has CDR1 ENHRY and CDR2 SYGVKD. The chain's CDR3 is CAISDGSSYNSPLHF. CDR3 nucleotides: TGTGCCATCAGTGACGGGAGCTCCTATAATTCACCCCTCCACTTT.

The chain couples TRBV27 to TRBJ2-1, with 10 bases that match TRBD2. CDR3 length: 16 amino acids. V gave up 2 bases and J gave up 7 bases; unmatched junction bases: 8. In germline, CDR1 is MNHEY, CDR2 SMNVEV (reference sequence). CDR3 bases: TGTGCCAGCAGTTTAAGGTGGTCTAGCGGGAGAAATGAGCAGTTCTTC. Translating gives CASSLRWSSGRNEQFF.

The chain combines TRBV28 with TRBJ1-5, with 11 bases lining up with TRBD1. The CDR3 covers 21 residues. V lost 6 bases to trimming and J lost 5 bases; unmatched junction nucleotides: 24. CDR1 is MDHEN, CDR2 SYDVKM, per germline. The CDR3 DNA sequence: TGTGCCAGCAGCCTCCAACGGACAGGGGGCCTTCTGGGTCATAGGGATCAGCCCCAGCATTTT. It encodes CASSLQRTGGLLGHRDQPQHF.

The chain links TRBV28 to TRBJ1-3; 12 bases are a match to TRBD1. The ends lost 9 bases at V and 8 bases at J; junction bases unmatched: 5. From germline, CDR1 is MDHEN and CDR2 SYDVKM. The CDR3 runs 13 residues. This CDR3 reads CASRGQGADTIYF. The CDR3 nucleotides are TGTGCCAGTCGGGGACAGGGGGCTGACACCATATATTTT. The whole variable domain, filled in from reference TRBV28 and TRBJ1-3, reads DVKVTQSSRYLVKRTGEKVFLECVQDMDHENMFWYRQDPGLGLRLIYFSYDVKMKEKGDIPEGYSVSREKKERFSLILESASTNQTSMYLCASRGQGADTIYFGEGSWLTVV.

This clone showed up just once. This sequence joins TRBV19 and TRBJ1-2, with D possibly TRBD1 on 6 matching bases. Germline values: CDR1 LNHDA, CDR2 SQIVND (reference sequence). This CDR3 is built from 14 residues. Deletions cut 9 bases from V and 2 bases from J, with 16 bases between. The CDR3 DNA reads TGTGCCAGCACAGCACAACAGGGCAACTATGGCTACACCTTC. It specifies CASTAQQGNYGYTF.

The sample holds many counts of this clone. The rearrangement links TRBV6-1 to TRBJ2-7, with D possibly being TRBD2 (5 bases). The CDR3 is 15 amino acids. V gave up 1 base and J gave up 3 bases, with 13 bases separating them. From germline, CDR1 is MNHNS and CDR2 SASEGT. This chain's CDR3 is CASSEGDGEGYEQYF. CDR3 nucleotide sequence: TGTGCCAGCAGTGAAGGCGACGGCGAGGGCTACGAGCAGTACTTC.

This sequence joins TRBV6-4 and TRBJ2-1; TRBD1 matches 11 bases. The junction had 8 bases not matched to a gene; V was cut back by 5 bases and J by 2 bases. Germline CDR1 MRHNA, CDR2 SNTAGT. This CDR3 spans 17 amino acids. The CDR3 sequence is CASSRCPGQGAYNEQFF. CDR3 DNA: TGTGCCAGCAGTCGTTGTCCGGGACAGGGGGCCTACAATGAGCAGTTCTTC.

The chain has TRBV18 and TRBJ2-7; D gene ambiguous. From germline, CDR1 is KGHSH and CDR2 LQKENI. CDR3 length: 14 residues. V lost 5 bases to trimming and J lost 3 bases, with 14 bases between them. CDR3 DNA: TGTGCCAGCTCAACTGCGGTTATTTACTACGAGCAGTACTTC. This translates into CASSTAVIYYEQYF.

The chain is built from TRBV19 and TRBJ1-3, with D hard to call. The CDR3 contains 13 residues. Germline CDR1 is LNHDA and CDR2 is SQIVND (reference sequence). V lost 7 bases and J lost 2, with 9 bases in between. CDR3 coding DNA: TGTGCCAGTACTCAGCGCGCTGGAAACACCATATATTTT. Translation: CASTQRAGNTIYF.

The V gene is TRBV5-3, the J gene TRBJ2-1, with D hard to call. TRBV5-3 is flagged as an ORF with uncertain function. The germline V and J ends were trimmed by 5 bases and 5 bases, with 14 bases remaining between them. This CDR3 region has 14 residues. The CDR3 reads CARRATSQHNEQFF. The CDR3 DNA follows: TGTGCCAGAAGGGCGACATCCCAACACAATGAGCAGTTCTTC.

The V call is TRBV4-1, the J call TRBJ2-4, with TRBD2 identical over 11 bases. Looked up from germline, CDR1 is MGHRA and CDR2 is YSYEKL. The V and J ends lost 5 bases and 7 bases, in that order; junction bases with no gene match: 10. There are 16 residues in the CDR3. This CDR3 reads CASSTPSTSGKNIQYF. CDR3 bases: TGCGCCAGCAGCACTCCTTCGACTAGCGGGAAGAACATTCAGTACTTC.